The following is a T cell receptor (beta chain) sequence with its context. Original processing methods: Estimation of nucleated cell counts relied on the amplification of reference gene primers. Some clones are missing from TCRdb's copy, which holds only in-frame ones; the method was immunoSEQ multiplex PCR. V, J and clone size derive from that table, while D and trimming were established from the DNA sequence. The table has 250,000 to 300,000 clones, 70% to 90% seen once; the top ten hold approximately 2%. The data belong to a study of blood T cell repertoires in COVID-19. In germline, CDR1 is SQVTM, CDR2 ANQGSEA. Trimming stripped 7 bases from V and 4 bases from J, with 20 bases between. CDR3 length: 14 amino acids.

This receptor was taken from a woman aged 45 to 65 who had recovered from COVID-19. This sequence joins TRBV29-1 and TRBJ2-7, with D perhaps matching TRBD2 (6 bases). Sequencing input: PBMCs or T cells enriched from blood (not recorded which). The CDR3: CSARGDSGVYEQYF. CDR3 DNA sequence: TGCAGCGCCCGAGGTGATAGCGGAGTGTACGAGCAGTACTTC.